A selection of T cell receptor beta chains follows, all from one sample in a study of control samples from healthy donors and cancer patients. This table comes from immunoSEQ multiplex PCR, and its TCRdb copy is limited to in-frame clones, with some not included. The sample yields around 94,000 clones, approximately 90% seen once. Sequencing was performed on blood. All receptors derive from a woman aged 45-65 years in good health. Each CDR3 is given with its conserved first and last residue. Each record gives: clone size, CDR3 length, V gene, J gene, D gene, CDR3 DNA, CDR3 protein. D genes are given only for firm matches. A row's size may be missing; if present it is once, few, many or a size class.

clone size: -
CDR3 length: 14
V gene: TRBV6-2/TRBV6-3
J gene: TRBJ1-5
D gene: -
CDR3 DNA: TGTGCCAGCAGTAGACAGACAAGCAATCAGCCCCAGCATTTT
CDR3 protein: CASSRQTSNQPQHF

clone size: -
CDR3 length: 13
V gene: TRBV4-3
J gene: TRBJ1-1
D gene: -
CDR3 DNA: TGCGCCAGCAGCCTGGATTCATCCACTGAAGCTTTCTTT
CDR3 protein: CASSLDSSTEAFF

clone size: few
CDR3 length: 14
V gene: TRBV7-2
J gene: TRBJ1-5
D gene: -
CDR3 DNA: TGTGCCAGCAGCTCTGGACACGCCGGAATGCCCCAGCATTTT
CDR3 protein: CASSSGHAGMPQHF

clone size: -
CDR3 length: 14
V gene: TRBV6-5
J gene: TRBJ1-2
D gene: -
CDR3 DNA: TGTGCCAGCAGTTACACGTTTCAGGGCGCGGGCTACACCTTC
CDR3 protein: CASSYTFQGAGYTF

clone size: -
CDR3 length: 15
V gene: TRBV14
J gene: TRBJ1-6
D gene: TRBD1
CDR3 DNA: TGTGCCAGCAGCCTCGGGACAGCTTACAATTCACCCCTCCACTTT
CDR3 protein: CASSLGTAYNSPLHF

clone size: -
CDR3 length: 14
V gene: TRBV2
J gene: TRBJ1-5
D gene: TRBD1
CDR3 DNA: TGTGCCAGCAGGGAAGGACAGGGTGGCCAGCCCCAGCATTTT
CDR3 protein: CASREGQGGQPQHF

clone size: -
CDR3 length: 18
V gene: TRBV6-2/TRBV6-3
J gene: TRBJ1-5
D gene: TRBD1
CDR3 DNA: TGTGCCAGCAGTTATCCCGGACAGGGTCTAAGGAGCAATCAGCCCCAGCATTTT
CDR3 protein: CASSYPGQGLRSNQPQHF

clone size: -
CDR3 length: 15
V gene: TRBV7-2
J gene: TRBJ2-5
D gene: -
CDR3 DNA: TGTGCCAGCAGCTCGGATTGGGGGGCCCAGGAGACCCAGTACTTC
CDR3 protein: CASSSDWGAQETQYF

clone size: few
CDR3 length: 13
V gene: TRBV3-1/TRBV3-2
J gene: TRBJ2-5
D gene: -
CDR3 DNA: TGTGCCAGCAGCCAAGGGGCAGGAGAGACCCAGTACTTC
CDR3 protein: CASSQGAGETQYF

clone size: -
CDR3 length: 20
V gene: TRBV6-2/TRBV6-3
J gene: TRBJ2-2
D gene: TRBD1
CDR3 DNA: TGTGCCAGCAGTTACAGGAGTGGGACAGGGGGCCATCCGAACACCGGGGAGCTGTTTTTT
CDR3 protein: CASSYRSGTGGHPNTGELFF

clone size: once
CDR3 length: 17
V gene: TRBV4-1
J gene: TRBJ2-1
D gene: TRBD1
CDR3 DNA: TGCGCCAGCAGCCAAGACATACCGGGACAGGGGGCAAATGAGCAGTTCTTC
CDR3 protein: CASSQDIPGQGANEQFF

clone size: -
CDR3 length: 12
V gene: TRBV27
J gene: TRBJ2-5
D gene: -
CDR3 DNA: TGTGCCAGCAGTCTATCAGGGCAGACCCAGTACTTC
CDR3 protein: CASSLSGQTQYF

clone size: -
CDR3 length: 14
V gene: TRBV4-3
J gene: TRBJ1-5
D gene: TRBD1
CDR3 DNA: TGCGCCAGCAGCCAAAACAGGGGGCACCAGCCCCAGCATTTT
CDR3 protein: CASSQNRGHQPQHF

clone size: -
CDR3 length: 16
V gene: TRBV4-1
J gene: TRBJ1-6
D gene: -
CDR3 DNA: TGCGCCAGCAGCCAATTCCAGGGGTTTTATAATTCACCCCTCCACTTT
CDR3 protein: CASSQFQGFYNSPLHF

clone size: -
CDR3 length: 11
V gene: TRBV9
J gene: TRBJ1-2
D gene: -
CDR3 DNA: TGTGCCCGAGCCGGGACATCTGGCTACACCTTC
CDR3 protein: CARAGTSGYTF

clone size: -
CDR3 length: 13
V gene: TRBV7-2
J gene: TRBJ2-1
D gene: -
CDR3 DNA: TGTGCCAGCAGCTTACCCCTCCAGGGTGAGCAGTTCTTC
CDR3 protein: CASSLPLQGEQFF

clone size: few
CDR3 length: 15
V gene: TRBV6-2/TRBV6-3
J gene: TRBJ2-1
D gene: TRBD1
CDR3 DNA: TGTGCCAGCAGTCCCCGGACAGGGGATCTCAATGAGCAGTTCTTC
CDR3 protein: CASSPRTGDLNEQFF

clone size: -
CDR3 length: 16
V gene: TRBV18
J gene: TRBJ2-1
D gene: -
CDR3 DNA: TGTGCCAGCTCACCGTATCAGGGGGAGGGTAACAATGAGCAGTTCTTC
CDR3 protein: CASSPYQGEGNNEQFF

clone size: -
CDR3 length: 13
V gene: TRBV27
J gene: TRBJ2-1
D gene: -
CDR3 DNA: TGTGCCAGCAGAGCGAGCTCCTACAATGAGCAGTTCTTC
CDR3 protein: CASRASSYNEQFF

clone size: -
CDR3 length: 14
V gene: TRBV19
J gene: TRBJ1-2
D gene: -
CDR3 DNA: TGTGCCAGTAGTATAGGAACAGGGAACTATGGCTACACCTTC
CDR3 protein: CASSIGTGNYGYTF

clone size: -
CDR3 length: 13
V gene: TRBV2
J gene: TRBJ2-5
D gene: TRBD1
CDR3 DNA: TGTGCCAGCGGTTCGACAGGGGAAGGTACCCAGTACTTC
CDR3 protein: CASGSTGEGTQYF

clone size: few
CDR3 length: 13
V gene: TRBV2
J gene: TRBJ1-2
D gene: -
CDR3 DNA: TGTGCCAGCAGGCAGGGGTGGACTGGGGGCTACACCTTC
CDR3 protein: CASRQGWTGGYTF

clone size: -
CDR3 length: 14
V gene: TRBV28
J gene: TRBJ2-7
D gene: TRBD2
CDR3 DNA: TGTGCCAGCAGTTCGACTAGCGGGAGGGCCGGGCAGTACTTC
CDR3 protein: CASSSTSGRAGQYF

clone size: -
CDR3 length: 12
V gene: TRBV30
J gene: TRBJ1-2
D gene: -
CDR3 DNA: TGTGCCTGGAGTGATCAGGAGGTTGGCTACACCTTC
CDR3 protein: CAWSDQEVGYTF

clone size: once
CDR3 length: 15
V gene: TRBV6-1
J gene: TRBJ2-3
D gene: TRBD2
CDR3 DNA: TGTGCCAGCAGTGAAGCCGCTGGACTAGCGGATACGCAGTATTTT
CDR3 protein: CASSEAAGLADTQYF

clone size: -
CDR3 length: 15
V gene: TRBV7-2
J gene: TRBJ2-5
D gene: -
CDR3 DNA: TGTGCCAGCAGCCGGACTCGGGGGGCAGGAGAGACCCAGTACTTC
CDR3 protein: CASSRTRGAGETQYF

clone size: -
CDR3 length: 16
V gene: TRBV3-1/TRBV3-2
J gene: TRBJ2-2
D gene: TRBD2
CDR3 DNA: TGTGCCAGCAGCCCACTCCCCGGGGGGGCGGCCGGGGAGCTGTTTTTT
CDR3 protein: CASSPLPGGAAGELFF